The 24 T cell receptor beta chains reported below all come from one sample, sequenced in a study of Graves' ophthalmopathy and Graves' hyperthyroidism (dated by TCRdb to between 2017 and 2018). Sequencing was carried out with an Illumina HiSeq 2000. For repertoire sequencing, the TCR beta CDR3 regions were amplified from RNA transcripts. HTBI primers and the Qiagen OneStep RT-PCR kit were used in a first-round RT-PCR, which was followed by a second-round multiplex PCR, size selection and purification. The public reads were reanalyzed by TCRdb: fastp trimming at Q25, MiXCR alignment, in-frame beta chains only. Rows are unified per CDR3 protein, each entry keeping the most common DNA and genes. The table for this sample lists some 350,000 distinct CDR3 sequences; about a sixth of them were counted only once. In total, the top ten clones hold 2% to 2.5% of the sample. The specimen sequenced was peripheral blood. Receptors were obtained from an adult woman with stable Graves' hyperthyroidism.

This clonotype was detected ten times or more. The J gene is TRBJ1-2, the V gene TRBV4-1; perhaps TRBD1 as D (6 bases). Germline CDR1 reads MGHRA; CDR2 reads YSYEKL. The CDR3 runs 16 residues. Trimming took off 0 bases at V and 0 bases at J, with 11 bases between the two ends. Written as DNA, the CDR3 is TGCGCCAGCAGCCAAGAAGGTCAGGGGACTAACTATGGCTACACCTTC. Protein product: CASSQEGQGTNYGYTF.

The chain uses TRBV9 and TRBJ2-5; weak D call: TRBD2 (6 bases). The V gene's germline CDR1 is SGDLS and CDR2 YYNGEE. This CDR3 is built from 16 residues. Trimming stripped 0 bases from V and 1 base from J, with 13 bases between. Here the CDR3 reads CASSVDGSGIQETQYF. Here the CDR3 DNA reads TGTGCCAGCAGCGTAGATGGTAGCGGAATCCAAGAGACCCAGTACTTC.

There are a few counts of this clonotype. The chain recombines TRBV20-1 with TRBJ1-5, with 7 bases identical to TRBD1. CDR1 is DFQATT, CDR2 SNEGSKA, per germline (reference sequence). The CDR3 has 15 amino acids. V was clipped by 2 bases and J by 0 bases; unmatched bases: 4. The CDR3 sequence is CSARTNRGSNQPQHF. In nucleotides, the CDR3 is TGCAGTGCTAGAACAAACAGGGGTAGCAATCAGCCCCAGCATTTT.

This chain uses TRBV25-1 with TRBJ1-2, with unresolved D. Germline V CDR1 and CDR2: MGHDK, SYGVNS. CDR3 length: 12 amino acids. Trimming shortened V by 7 bases and J by 2 bases, and 8 bases separated the two germline ends. CDR3: CASKLGNYGYTF. DNA for the CDR3: TGTGCCAGCAAACTGGGGAACTATGGCTACACCTTC.

There are many counts of this clonotype. The rearrangement joins TRBV6-5 to TRBJ2-2; 8 nucleotides match TRBD1. Germline V gene sequence: CDR1 MNHEY, CDR2 SVGAGI. Trimming at V came to 0 bases and at J to 4 bases, leaving 1 base not matched to a gene. The CDR3 runs 15 residues. CDR3 coding DNA: TGTGCCAGCAGTTACTCGACAGGGGTCACCGGGGAGCTGTTTTTT. Residues: CASSYSTGVTGELFF.

The table lists this clonotype with many counts. The CDR3, as DNA: TGTGCCAGCAGTAGAACCGGGACAGGGGTTAGCAATCAGCCCCAGCATTTT. The encoded protein is CASSRTGTGVSNQPQHF. This chain uses TRBV12-3 or TRBV12-4 with TRBJ1-5, with 10 positions matching TRBD1. The CDR3 covers 17 residues. Trimming removed 5 bases from V and 0 bases from J; junction bases left unmatched: 7.

This clonotype has at least ten counts. The genes are TRBV2 and TRBJ1-5; 7 bases agree with TRBD1. Germline V gene sequence: CDR1 SNHLY, CDR2 FYNNEI. The CDR3 contains 18 residues. V lost 7 bases, J lost 0 bases, and 15 bases stayed unmatched. The CDR3 reads CASTQQVTGLGSNQPQHF. CDR3 in DNA: TGTGCCAGCACCCAGCAAGTGACAGGGCTGGGTAGCAATCAGCCCCAGCATTTT.

This clonotype was counted many times. The V call is TRBV6-2 or TRBV6-3, the J call TRBJ1-5; 7 bases line up with TRBD1. The CDR3 runs to 14 residues. V lost 5 bases, J lost 3 bases, and 4 bases stayed unmatched. Germline V gives CDR1 MNHEY, CDR2 SVGEGT. The CDR3 sequence: CASSSDRANQPQHF. In DNA form, the CDR3 reads TGTGCCAGCAGTAGTGACAGGGCCAATCAGCCCCAGCATTTT.

This clonotype has a count of ten or more. This chain uses TRBV7-2 with TRBJ1-5; the D is unclear. CDR3 length: 15 amino acids. From germline, CDR1 is SGHTA and CDR2 FQGNSA. V was cut by 5 bases and J by 0 bases, with 11 bases left in between. CDR3 bases: TGTGCCAGCAGCACGAGGGTTTATAGCAATCAGCCCCAGCATTTT. This gives the protein CASSTRVYSNQPQHF.

There are a few counts of this clonotype. The rearrangement joins TRBV14 to TRBJ1-1; D remains unclear. Trimming took 4 bases from V and 3 from J, leaving 9 bases between them. This CDR3 has 13 amino acids. Germline-derived CDR1 and CDR2 are SGHDN and FVKESK. In nucleotides, the CDR3 is TGTGCCAGCAGCCCACTGCCATACACTGAAGCTTTCTTT. This translates into CASSPLPYTEAFF.

There are many counts of this clonotype. The V call is TRBV4-1, the J call TRBJ2-7; perhaps D is TRBD1 or TRBD2 (6 bases each). The CDR3 spans 15 residues. The germline V gene encodes CDR1 MGHRA and CDR2 YSYEKL. Trimming cost V 4 bases and J 2 bases, with 15 bases left between them. The chain's CDR3 is CASSLRGDGTYEQYF. As DNA, the CDR3 is TGCGCCAGCAGCCTAAGGGGGGACGGAACCTACGAGCAGTACTTC.

This clonotype was recorded at least ten times. The chain links TRBV2 to TRBJ1-5; possibly TRBD1 for D (6 bases). Trimming pared 1 base from V and 5 bases from J, leaving 12 bases between. The CDR3 has 15 residues. Germline V gene lookup returns CDR1 SNHLY and CDR2 FYNNEI. The CDR3, as DNA: TGTGCCAGCAGTGAAGAGGGGGGGGTATATCAGCCCCAGCATTTT. Residues: CASSEEGGVYQPQHF.

The CDR3 DNA reads TGTGCCAGCACCGGGGGACCTACCAAAGCCTACGAGCAGTACTTC. It specifies CASTGGPTKAYEQYF. The V gene is TRBV2, the J gene TRBJ2-7; D may be TRBD2 (6 bases). This CDR3 contains 15 residues. The V end was cut by 7 bases, the J end by 2 bases, with 18 bases between. CDR1 and CDR2 (germline): SNHLY, FYNNEI.

In this sample, this clonotype turned up a few times. Just one base apart from a much larger clone, this may be a read error. This chain connects TRBV28 to TRBJ2-7, with 8 bases fitting TRBD1. This CDR3 region has 14 residues. Trimming cost V 2 bases and J 5 bases; bases outside gene matches: 5. From germline, CDR1 is MDHEN and CDR2 SYDVKM. The CDR3: CASSLQGAPHEQYF. Here the CDR3 DNA reads TGTGCCAGCAGTTTACAGGGGGCCCCCCACGAGCAGTACTTC.

This chain joins TRBV6-1 and TRBJ1-1; no clear D gene. This CDR3 is 13 amino acids long. V lost 7 bases and J lost 1, with 10 bases in between. Germline CDR1 reads MNHNS; CDR2 reads SASEGT. This CDR3 reads CASKVSANTEAFF. The DNA for the CDR3 is TGTGCCAGCAAGGTGTCAGCGAACACTGAAGCTTTCTTT.

Comments on this clonotype: A junction boundary mismatches the germline segment, possibly from a read error. In nucleotides, the CDR3 is TGTGCCACCAGCAGAGATATACAAGAGACCCGGTACTTC. Its translation: CATSRDIQETRYF. The rearrangement joins TRBV15 to TRBJ2-5; D uncertain. CDR1 is LNHNV and CDR2 is YYDKDF in the germline V gene (reference sequence). CDR3 length equals 13 residues.

This clonotype was observed many times. This chain links TRBV7-9 with TRBJ2-7; 8 positions agree with TRBD2. Germline CDR1 is SEHNR and CDR2 is FQNEAQ (reference sequence). V trimming: 2 bases; J trimming: 0 bases; junction bases outside the gene matches: 15. The CDR3 is 19 residues long. The CDR3 region is CASSLYKASGPTFSYEQYF. CDR3 DNA: TGTGCCAGCAGCTTATACAAGGCTAGCGGGCCGACCTTCTCCTACGAGCAGTACTTC.

In its sample, this clonotype was seen many times. The gene calls are TRBV29-1 and TRBJ2-7; 7 bases align to TRBD1. Trimming at V came to 2 bases and at J to 2 bases, leaving 9 bases not matched to a gene. CDR3 length: 15 residues. The germline gives CDR1 SQVTM, CDR2 ANQGSEA. The DNA of the CDR3 is TGCAGCGTTGAAAGATCGGGGACAGTACCCTACGAGCAGTACTTC. Protein: CSVERSGTVPYEQYF.

CDR3 sequence reads: CASSPFPDRVGTEAFF. The DNA for the CDR3 is TGTGCCAGCTCACCGTTCCCGGACAGGGTGGGCACTGAAGCTTTCTTT. The chain has TRBV18 and TRBJ1-1, with 8 bases fitting TRBD1. Germline V CDR1 and CDR2: KGHSH, LQKENI. V lost 3 bases and J lost 4; bases outside the gene matches: 10. This CDR3 has 16 amino acids.

This clonotype was detected a few times. A much larger clonotype is one base distant, so this may be a read error. The gene calls are TRBV7-2 and TRBJ1-1; D is uncertain. Germline CDR1 is SGHTA and CDR2 is FQGNSA. This CDR3 is built from 15 residues. CDR3 coding DNA: TGTGTCAGCAGCCCCCGGGCAGGACTAAGTGCTGAAGCTTTCTTT. It specifies CVSSPRAGLSAEAFF.

This clonotype occurred many times. The gene calls are TRBV5-4 and TRBJ1-2, with D uncertain. Trimming stripped 0 bases from V and 5 bases from J, with 8 bases between. The CDR3 loop spans 13 amino acids. From germline, CDR1 is SGHNT and CDR2 YYREEE (reference sequence). This CDR3 is CASSLDLDYGYTF. The CDR3 DNA reads TGTGCCAGCAGCTTGGACCTCGATTATGGCTACACCTTC.

The chain combines TRBV29-1 with TRBJ2-7; no reliable D call. Germline V gene data show CDR1 as SQVTM and CDR2 as ANQGSEA. CDR3 length: 14 residues. Trimming stripped 5 bases from V and 0 bases from J, with 14 bases between. The CDR3 is CSVSPLLSSYEQYF. In DNA form, the CDR3 reads TGCAGCGTTTCCCCATTACTTAGCTCCTACGAGCAGTACTTC.

V and J are TRBV12-3 or TRBV12-4 and TRBJ1-1, with D tentatively TRBD1 (5 bases). V lost 6 bases to trimming and J lost 1 base, with 12 bases between them. This CDR3 is built from 14 residues. CDR3 loop: CASSAWDPNTEAFF. The DNA for the CDR3 is TGTGCCAGCAGCGCATGGGACCCGAACACTGAAGCTTTCTTT.

This clonotype was detected ten times or more. J is TRBJ2-7 and V is TRBV6-6; D unresolved. This CDR3 spans 12 amino acids. From germline, CDR1 is MNHNY and CDR2 SVGAGI (reference sequence). The V and J ends lost 6 bases and 0 bases respectively, with 6 bases between them. CDR3 amino acids: CASRASSYEQYF. The DNA for the CDR3 is TGTGCCAGCAGGGCCAGCTCCTACGAGCAGTACTTC.